The entry below describes one T cell receptor (beta chain). The data were taken from a study of T-cell reconstitution after alpha-beta-depleted transplantation in children. Unique molecular identifiers were built into the TCRbeta library. Via MiXCR, TCRdb re-called the PCR reads, giving one row per CDR3 protein. The sample yields hundreds of thousands of distinct CDR3 sequences, approximately 32% seen once. Unmatched junction bases numbered 9, after V lost 5 bases and J lost 8 bases. CDR3 length equals 13 residues. Germline V gene sequence: CDR1 SQVTM, CDR2 ANQGSEA. The sample consisted of PBMCs from the stem cell graft donor, taken from the stem cell graft. The source is a human donor who donated a stem cell graft to a child with aplastic anemia. The chain links TRBV29-1 to TRBJ1-2; 9 nucleotides line up with TRBD1. The CDR3 loop reads CSVTGTGYYGYTF. CDR3 DNA: TGCAGCGTTACCGGGACAGGGTATTACGGCTACACCTTC. Together with reference TRBV29-1 and TRBJ1-2, the CDR3 gives the full variable domain: SAVISQKPSRDICQRGTSLTIQCQVDSQVTMMFWYRQQPGQSLTLIATANQGSEATYESGFVIDKFPISRPNLTFSTLTVSNMSPEDSSIYLCSVTGTGYYGYTFGSGTRLTVV.